Below are 4 T cell receptor beta chains sequenced from a single sample in a study of T cells after yellow fever vaccination. TCRdb ran MiXCR on the 5' RACE reads and lists one entry per CDR3 protein. The table has a few hundred thousand distinct CDR3 sequences, more than 9% seen once. Sample: PBMCs, taken on the day of the first yellow fever vaccination. These receptors were taken from a man aged 18 to 29 who received the YFV17D yellow fever vaccine.

The rearrangement links TRBV11-2 to TRBJ2-1, with TRBD2 matching 9 bases. The V segment lost 2 bases and the J segment 10 bases; nucleotides outside the gene matches: 30. This CDR3 is built from 22 residues. Germline V CDR1 and CDR2: SGHAT, FQNNGV. The CDR3 DNA sequence: TGTGCCAGCAGCTTAAATTGGGCACAAATTGCTGGCGGGGGGGCGGGAGCGCGGGAGCAGTTCTTC. It codes for CASSLNWAQIAGGGAGAREQFF.

For the CDR3, the DNA is TGTGCCAGCAGCGCGGGGCTTGGAGATACGCAGTATTTT. The encoded protein is CASSAGLGDTQYF. This sequence joins TRBV4-2 and TRBJ2-3; D might be TRBD2 (6 bases). The V end was cut by 5 bases, the J end by 5 bases, with 11 bases between. This CDR3 region has 13 residues. Germline V gene data show CDR1 as LGHNA and CDR2 as YNFKEQ.

This chain joins TRBV6-4 and TRBJ2-1; D assignment may be TRBD1 or TRBD2 (6 bases each). Germline V gene sequence: CDR1 MRHNA, CDR2 SNTAGT. This CDR3 region has 16 residues. Trimming took off 7 bases at V and 0 bases at J, with 16 bases between the two ends. The CDR3: CASNPEGGSSYNEQFF. For the CDR3, the DNA is TGTGCCAGCAACCCTGAGGGGGGAAGCTCCTACAATGAGCAGTTCTTC.

V is TRBV5-1 and J is TRBJ2-1, with 8 bases aligning to TRBD2. This CDR3 is 18 amino acids long. Germline lookup yields CDR1 SGHRS and CDR2 YFSETQ. V shed 4 bases and J 2 bases; nucleotides not matched to a gene: 14. CDR3: CASSGISLAGSPYNEQFF. The DNA for the CDR3 is TGCGCCAGCAGCGGAATATCCCTAGCGGGCTCCCCCTACAATGAGCAGTTCTTC.